One TCR beta chain is described in this entry. Its target is unknown. Splitting of each subset's genomic DNA was done evenly across several immunoSEQ plates. TCRdb's copy holds only in-frame clones and misses some; the assay was immunoSEQ multiplex PCR. Here the sample spans hundreds of thousands of clones, 96% being singletons. It was CD45RO-negative cells, positively selected for CCR7, that made up naive CD8 cells, with terminally differentiated effector memory CD45RA+ cells excluded. With 9 bases removed from V and 9 bases from J, the gap between germline ends came to 20 bases. The germline V gene has CDR1 MNHNS and CDR2 SASEGT. The length of the CDR3 is 13 residues. The data derive from a study of shared clonotypes between healthy human individuals. Study conclusions and caveats: An anticipated effect of sequencing depth on clonotype sharing among donors was recognized. Clonotypes which were not shared had lower generation probabilities than clonotypes that all four donors shared.

The source is a woman aged 25-40 years in good health. The chain uses TRBV6-1 and TRBJ1-1; tentatively, D is TRBD1 (6 bases). Sequenced sample: naive CD8+ T cells sorted from blood. CDR3 residues: CASREGTSRKAFF. CDR3 in DNA: TGTGCCAGTCGGGAGGGGACATCGCGGAAAGCTTTCTTT.